This TCR beta chain came from a study of blood T cell repertoires in COVID-19. Looking at the study overall: Material from acute and convalescent COVID-19 was sourced from the United States, Italy and Spain.

Some clones are missing from TCRdb's copy, which holds only in-frame ones; the method was immunoSEQ multiplex PCR. Found here are about 190,000 clones, roughly 80% of them singletons; the top ten hold 3.2%. V gave up 2 bases and J gave up 0 bases, with 11 bases separating them. Germline V gene data show CDR1 as KGHSH and CDR2 as LQKENI. The CDR3 has 16 residues. Recruitment covered 20 to 25 US areas and drew participants whose ages spanned roughly 18 to 100 years. Donors in Cohort 3 who had recovered were those with two negative PCRs, healthcare professional clearance, or resolution of their symptoms.

The sequence came from a young woman who had recovered from COVID-19. The genes are TRBV18 and TRBJ1-3; D perhaps matches TRBD1 (6 bases). What was sequenced was PBMCs or T cells enriched from blood (not recorded which). In nucleotides, the CDR3 is TGTGCCAGCTCACCAGGGGGCATTACCTCTGGAAACACCATATATTTT. It specifies CASSPGGITSGNTIYF.